This T cell receptor beta chain was recovered during a study of PD-L1 blockade in urothelial cancer. The time point is: peripheral blood 6 weeks after treatment start. The protocol was immunoSEQ multiplex PCR, while the TCRdb copy is restricted to in-frame clones and leaves out a portion. The table records 80,000 to 95,000 clones, 75% to 90% of them present only once. CDR3 size: 16 residues. Looked up from germline, CDR1 is WSHSY and CDR2 is SAAADI. The ends were cut back, 0 bases at V and 2 bases at J, with 13 bases in the middle. The TCR was taken from an older man with urothelial cancer. Material: PBMCs, obtained around atezolizumab (anti-PD-L1) treatment. The chain has TRBV10-2 and TRBJ1-1, with D perhaps TRBD1 (6 bases). For the CDR3, the DNA is TGCGCCAGCAGTGAGTCGGGGGCACTAATCAACACTGAAGCTTTCTTT. It is translated as CASSESGALINTEAFF.